These 22 T cell receptor beta chains originate from one sample sequenced in a study of patients and donors after allogeneic stem cell transplantation. A single record per CDR3 protein comes from TCRdb applying MiXCR to the RT-PCR reads. Among 150,000 to 200,000 distinct CDR3 sequences listed, roughly 30% were seen once. The sample comprised blood, either unsorted or a sorted T cell fraction (not recorded which). The receptor set was obtained from a human donor who was either an allogeneic HSCT recipient or a stem cell or donor lymphocyte infusion donor (not recorded which). It is not recorded whose cells these are; they may come from a transplant donor.

This chain uses TRBV29-1 with TRBJ2-5; the match to TRBD1 covers 7 bases. Germline loops: CDR1 SQVTM, CDR2 ANQGSEA. The V gene end was trimmed by 6 bases and the J gene end by 2 bases; junction bases not matched to a gene: 6. This CDR3 has 13 residues. In DNA, the CDR3 is TGCAGCGTCAGGGGGACCATACAAGAGACCCAGTACTTC. Residues: CSVRGTIQETQYF.

The rearrangement uses TRBV5-5 and TRBJ2-3; TRBD2 agrees at 13 bases. CDR3 length equals 18 residues. Germline values: CDR1 SGHKS, CDR2 YYEKEE (reference sequence). Trimming removed 0 bases from V and 4 bases from J; junction bases left unmatched: 8. The CDR3: CASSLAGTSGTGADTQYF. The CDR3 DNA is TGTGCCAGCAGCTTGGCCGGGACTAGCGGGACAGGGGCAGATACGCAGTATTTT. The full variable domain, in which reference TRBV5-5 and TRBJ2-3 provide the parts outside the CDR3, is DAGVTQSPTHLIKTRGQQVTLRCSPISGHKSVSWYQQVLGQGPQFIFQYYEKEERGRGNFPDRFSARQFPNYSSELNVNALLLGDSALYLCASSLAGTSGTGADTQYFGPGTRLTVL.

CDR3 nucleotide sequence: TGTGCCAGCAGCCGCGGACTAGCGGGCACCTACGAGCAGTACTTC. This gives the protein CASSRGLAGTYEQYF. The genes are TRBV3-1 and TRBJ2-7; 11 bases match TRBD2. Germline CDR1 reads LGHDT; CDR2 reads YNNKEL (reference sequence). Trimming at V came to 4 bases and at J to 2 bases, leaving 4 bases not matched to a gene. CDR3 length: 15 residues.

This chain connects TRBV20-1 to TRBJ2-1; D is possibly TRBD2 (6 bases). This CDR3 spans 10 amino acids. Trimming removed 6 bases at V and 7 bases at J, with 7 bases between. Germline CDR1 and CDR2: DFQATT and SNEGSKA (reference sequence). This chain's CDR3 is CSAEGNEQFF. The CDR3 nucleotides are TGCAGTGCGGAGGGAAATGAGCAGTTCTTC.

This clonotype was picked up many times. J is TRBJ2-7 and V is TRBV15; unclear D gene. Looked up from germline, CDR1 is LNHNV and CDR2 is YYDKDF (reference sequence). Trimming pared 0 bases from V and 6 bases from J, leaving 9 bases between. The CDR3 runs 13 residues. The CDR3 region has the DNA TGTGCCACCAGCAGAGATCCCACCCCCGAGCAGTACTTC. This codes for CATSRDPTPEQYF.

The rearrangement uses TRBV18 and TRBJ2-7, with 7 bases identical to TRBD1. Trimming at V came to 8 bases and at J to 2 bases, leaving 6 bases not matched to a gene. CDR1 is KGHSH and CDR2 is LQKENI in the germline V gene. The CDR3 runs to 13 residues. CDR3 amino acids: CASSPTGTYEQYF. CDR3 nucleotides: TGTGCCAGCAGTCCGACAGGGACCTACGAGCAGTACTTC.

This clonotype has ten or more counts. V and J are TRBV20-1 and TRBJ1-1, with 9 bases that match TRBD1. Germline CDR1 reads DFQATT; CDR2 reads SNEGSKA (reference sequence). V lost 4 bases to trimming and J lost 5 bases; unmatched junction nucleotides: 8. The CDR3 is 14 residues long. The CDR3 sequence: CSATEQGAGTEAFF. CDR3 DNA sequence: TGCAGTGCTACCGAACAGGGGGCAGGGACTGAAGCTTTCTTT.

There are a few counts of this clonotype. V is TRBV12-3 or TRBV12-4 and J is TRBJ1-6; D not certain. V lost 2 bases to trimming and J lost 9 bases, with 11 bases between them. CDR3 size: 14 residues. CDR3 region: CASSLPAWSSPLHF. CDR3 sequence (DNA): TGTGCCAGCAGTTTACCGGCCTGGTCTTCACCCCTCCACTTT.

The chain employs TRBV10-2 and TRBJ2-6; D perhaps matches TRBD1 (6 bases). The germline V and J ends were trimmed by 7 bases and 2 bases, with 12 bases remaining between them. Germline values: CDR1 WSHSY, CDR2 SAAADI. The CDR3 covers 15 residues. The CDR3 DNA sequence: TGCGCCAGCACAGGGGCTGTTACTGGGGCCAACGTCCTGACTTTC. It codes for CASTGAVTGANVLTF.

The V call is TRBV6-1, the J call TRBJ2-4; TRBD2 is a possible D gene (5 bases). Per germline, CDR1 MNHNS and CDR2 SASEGT. This CDR3 has 15 residues. Between the trimmed V and J ends, which lost 4 bases and 0 bases, there was a span of 10 bases. This chain's CDR3 is CASSVIGLAKNIQYF. The CDR3 DNA reads as TGTGCCAGCAGTGTGATTGGACTAGCCAAAAACATTCAGTACTTC.

This chain uses TRBV12-3 or TRBV12-4 with TRBJ2-2; TRBD2 aligns across 8 bases. After removal of 7 bases from V and 5 bases from J, the junction contained 12 bases not matched to a gene. This CDR3 is 16 amino acids long. DNA for the CDR3: TGTGCCAGCACCCCCGGCGGGACTAGAGAAACCGGGGAGCTGTTTTTT. Protein product: CASTPGGTRETGELFF.

The rearrangement uses TRBV7-9 and TRBJ1-2, with TRBD1 identical over 10 bases. This CDR3 has 17 residues. V lost 7 bases and J lost 7; bases outside the gene matches: 18. The germline V gene has CDR1 SEHNR and CDR2 FQNEAQ (reference sequence). Here the CDR3 DNA reads TGTGCCAGCACCCCAGGACGGGGGGGCGACAGGGGGCTTGGCTACACCTTC. This sequence encodes CASTPGRGGDRGLGYTF.

The DNA for the CDR3 is TGTGCCAGCAGCCCAGCGGGAGGGGGCACCGGGGAGCTGTTTTTT. Amino acid sequence: CASSPAGGGTGELFF. This chain connects TRBV6-5 to TRBJ2-2, with TRBD2 matching 10 bases. Unmatched junction bases numbered 5, after V lost 6 bases and J lost 4 bases. Germline-derived CDR1 and CDR2 are MNHEY and SVGAGI. The CDR3 covers 15 residues.

This chain's CDR3 is CATSRGKLAVYEQYF. The CDR3 DNA follows: TGTGCCACCAGCAGAGGGAAACTAGCTGTCTACGAGCAGTACTTC. The chain uses TRBV15 and TRBJ2-7; D perhaps matches TRBD2 (6 bases). Germline lookup yields CDR1 LNHNV and CDR2 YYDKDF (reference sequence). V was clipped by 1 base and J by 3 bases, with 13 bases between them. CDR3 size: 15 residues.

Concerning this clonotype: Just one base apart from a much larger clone, this may be a read error. The chain has TRBV5-1 and TRBJ1-5; D unresolved. The CDR3 has 14 residues. CDR1 and CDR2 (germline): SGHRS, YFSETQ. Trimming left V 0 bases short and J 3 bases short, with 7 bases between. The CDR3 DNA follows: TGCGCCAGCAGCTTGGAAAGCCCCAATCAGCCCCAGCATTTT. Its protein product is CASSLESPNQPQHF.

Only a few counts were recorded for this clonotype. The junction and the germline gene differ at one end; a read error may be behind it. The chain uses TRBV6-2 or TRBV6-3 and TRBJ2-7; a weak D match, TRBD2 (7 bases). Germline assignment: CDR1 MNHEY and CDR2 SVGEGT. The CDR3 length is 15 residues. The CDR3 loop reads CASSYLRRGPYEQYF. The CDR3 coding sequence is TGTGCCAGCAGTTACCTCCGGCGGGGGCCCTATGAGCAGTACTTC.

This clonotype has only a few counts. The genes are TRBV24-1 and TRBJ1-1, with D possibly TRBD1 on 5 matching bases. V was cut by 9 bases and J by 11 bases, with 18 bases left in between. The CDR3 runs 12 residues. CDR1 is KGHDR, CDR2 SFDVKD, per germline. CDR3 loop: CATGGTSRRAFF. The CDR3 bases are TGTGCCACCGGAGGGACGTCACGAAGGGCTTTCTTT.

This clonotype was picked up a small number of times. V gene TRBV20-1 combines with J gene TRBJ2-7; no reliable D call. CDR3 length: 13 amino acids. Germline V gives CDR1 DFQATT, CDR2 SNEGSKA (reference sequence). Trimming cost V 1 base and J 0 bases, with 7 bases left between them. The CDR3 region has the DNA TGCAGTGCTAGAGGGGCCACCTCCTACGAGCAGTACTTC. This encodes CSARGATSYEQYF.

The chain recombines TRBV5-1 with TRBJ2-5, with 8 bases aligning to TRBD1. J lost 2 bases, V lost 0 bases, and 6 bases had no gene match. The germline V gene has CDR1 SGHRS and CDR2 YFSETQ. The CDR3 runs to 16 residues. The CDR3 loop reads CASSLGSRTGQETQYF. The DNA of the CDR3 is TGCGCCAGCAGCTTGGGGTCGCGGACAGGGCAAGAGACCCAGTACTTC.

This clonotype has only a few counts. The gene calls are TRBV2 and TRBJ1-5; D gene uncertain. CDR1 is SNHLY and CDR2 is FYNNEI in the germline V gene. V gave up 4 bases and J gave up 6 bases, with 7 bases separating them. The CDR3 consists of 12 residues. The CDR3 sequence is CASSVTRQPQHF. CDR3 DNA: TGTGCCAGCAGTGTGACGCGTCAGCCCCAGCATTTT.

This clonotype was found a few times. The chain carries TRBV6-5 and TRBJ1-2, with D hard to call. Germline V lookup: CDR1 MNHEY, CDR2 SVGAGI. Trimming shortened V by 2 bases and J by 8 bases, and 9 bases separated the two germline ends. The CDR3 sequence is 12 residues long. Here the CDR3 reads CASSYTGRGYTF. For the CDR3, the DNA is TGTGCCAGCAGTTACACGGGAAGGGGCTACACCTTC.

This clonotype came up a few times. The chain couples TRBV7-2 to TRBJ2-1; 7 positions agree with TRBD2. Trimming removed 5 bases from V and 9 bases from J; junction bases left unmatched: 7. The CDR3 runs to 13 residues. Germline V lookup: CDR1 SGHTA, CDR2 FQGNSA. The CDR3 coding sequence is TGTGCCAGCAGCGGACTCTGGGGGGGTGAGCAGTTCTTC. It encodes CASSGLWGGEQFF. Based on the CDR3 plus reference TRBV7-2 and TRBJ2-1, the full variable domain is GAGVSQSPSNKVTEKGKDVELRCDPISGHTALYWYRQSLGQGLEFLIYFQGNSAPDKSGLPSDRFSAERTGGSVSTLTIQRTQQEDSAVYLCASSGLWGGEQFFGPGTRLTVL.